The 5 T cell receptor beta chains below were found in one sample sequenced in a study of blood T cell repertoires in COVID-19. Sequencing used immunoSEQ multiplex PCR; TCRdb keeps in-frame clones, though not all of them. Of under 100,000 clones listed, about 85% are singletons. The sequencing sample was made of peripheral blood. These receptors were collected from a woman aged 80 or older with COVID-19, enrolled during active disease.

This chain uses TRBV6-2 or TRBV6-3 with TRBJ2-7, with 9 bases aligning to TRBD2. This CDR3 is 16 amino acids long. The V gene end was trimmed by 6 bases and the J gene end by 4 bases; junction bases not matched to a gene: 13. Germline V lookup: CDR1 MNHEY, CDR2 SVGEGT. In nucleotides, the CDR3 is TGTGCCAGCAGCCCATCCTTCGAGCGGGGGGTATACGAGCAGTACTTC. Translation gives CASSPSFERGVYEQYF.

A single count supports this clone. In DNA, the CDR3 is TGCGCCAGCAGCCAGGCCTCCGGAGGGCTAGCGGGAGACTTGGATACGCAGTATTTT. Its translation: CASSQASGGLAGDLDTQYF. J is TRBJ2-3 and V is TRBV4-1; 10 positions match TRBD2. V dropped 3 bases and J dropped 6; count of bases not matched to a gene: 18. Looked up from germline, CDR1 is MGHRA and CDR2 is YSYEKL. The CDR3 extends over 19 amino acids.

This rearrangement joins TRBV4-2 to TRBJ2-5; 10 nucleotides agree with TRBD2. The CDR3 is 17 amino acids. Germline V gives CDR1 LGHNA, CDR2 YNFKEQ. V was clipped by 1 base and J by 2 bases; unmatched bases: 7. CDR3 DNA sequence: TGTGCCAGCAGCCAAGCACTCGAGCGGGGGGGACAAGAGACCCAGTACTTC. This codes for CASSQALERGGQETQYF.

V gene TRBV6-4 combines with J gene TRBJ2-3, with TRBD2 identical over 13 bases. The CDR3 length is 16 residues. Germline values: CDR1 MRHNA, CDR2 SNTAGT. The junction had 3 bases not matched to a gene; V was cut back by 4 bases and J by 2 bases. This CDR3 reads CASSATSGGFTDTQYF. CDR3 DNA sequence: TGTGCCAGCAGTGCGACTAGCGGGGGGTTCACAGATACGCAGTATTTT.

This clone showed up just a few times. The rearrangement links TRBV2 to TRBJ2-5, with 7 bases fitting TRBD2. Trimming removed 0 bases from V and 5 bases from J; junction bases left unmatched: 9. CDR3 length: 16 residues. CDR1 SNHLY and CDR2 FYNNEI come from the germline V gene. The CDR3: CASSEARTRSVETQYF. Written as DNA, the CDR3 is TGTGCCAGCAGTGAAGCGCGGACTAGGAGCGTGGAGACCCAGTACTTC.